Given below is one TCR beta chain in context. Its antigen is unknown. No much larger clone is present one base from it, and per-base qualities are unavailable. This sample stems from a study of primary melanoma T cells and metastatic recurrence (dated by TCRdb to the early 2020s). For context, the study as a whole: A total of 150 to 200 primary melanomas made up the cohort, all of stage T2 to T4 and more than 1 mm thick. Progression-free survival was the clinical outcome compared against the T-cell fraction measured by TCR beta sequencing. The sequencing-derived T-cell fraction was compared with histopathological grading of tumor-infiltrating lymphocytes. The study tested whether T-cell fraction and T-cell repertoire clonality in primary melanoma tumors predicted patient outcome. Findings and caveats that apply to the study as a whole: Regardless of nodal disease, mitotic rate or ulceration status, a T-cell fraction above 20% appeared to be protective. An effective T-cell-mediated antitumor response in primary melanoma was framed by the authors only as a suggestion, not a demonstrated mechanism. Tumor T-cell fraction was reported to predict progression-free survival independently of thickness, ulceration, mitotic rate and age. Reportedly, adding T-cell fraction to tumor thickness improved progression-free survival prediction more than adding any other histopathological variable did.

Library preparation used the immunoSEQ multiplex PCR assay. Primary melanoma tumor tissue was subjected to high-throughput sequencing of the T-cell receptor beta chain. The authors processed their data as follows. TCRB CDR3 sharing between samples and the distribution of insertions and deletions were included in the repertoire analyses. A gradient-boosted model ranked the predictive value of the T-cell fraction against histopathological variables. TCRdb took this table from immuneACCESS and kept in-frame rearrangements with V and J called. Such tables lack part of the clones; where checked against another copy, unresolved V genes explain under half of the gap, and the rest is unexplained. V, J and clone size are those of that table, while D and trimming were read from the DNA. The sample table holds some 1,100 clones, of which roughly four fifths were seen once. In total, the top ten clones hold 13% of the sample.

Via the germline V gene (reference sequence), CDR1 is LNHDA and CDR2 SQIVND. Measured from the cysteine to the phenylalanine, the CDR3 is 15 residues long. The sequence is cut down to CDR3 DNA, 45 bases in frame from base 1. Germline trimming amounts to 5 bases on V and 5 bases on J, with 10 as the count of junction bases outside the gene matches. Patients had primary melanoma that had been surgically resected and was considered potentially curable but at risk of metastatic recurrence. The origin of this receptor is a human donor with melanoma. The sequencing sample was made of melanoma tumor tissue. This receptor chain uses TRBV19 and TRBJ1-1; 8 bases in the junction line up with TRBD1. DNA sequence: TGTGCCAGTAGTTCGTTTCAGGGGGCGAATACTGAAGCTTTCTTT. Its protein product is CASSSFQGANTEAFF.